The entry that follows covers one TCR beta chain sequence. The clone's antigen remains unknown. Per-base quality was not reported, and no clone a single base away is much larger than it. CD8 naive samples were CD45RO-negative cells positively selected for CCR7, giving a CD45RA+CCR7+ population that excluded TemRA cells. Healthy HIV-negative adults with no recently reported acute infections or vaccinations were included as donors. Every donor was a Caucasian adult residing in Nashville, Tennessee, USA. After blood collection by leukapheresis, PBMCs were isolated using Ficoll-Histopaque density gradient centrifugation and then cryopreserved in the vapor phase of liquid nitrogen. Analytical flow cytometry was used to check the purity and quantity of every magnetically sorted T cell population. From each sorted fraction, genomic DNA was isolated and quantified by UV absorbance on a Nanodrop 2000c. This sample is drawn from a study of shared clonotypes between healthy human individuals (dated by TCRdb to the early 2020s). With respect to the entire study: A couple of women and a few men aged 18 to 49 years were included in the cohort. Libraries were prepared and TCR repertoires were sequenced by different laboratories using diverse techniques, in order to increase sequencing depth and limit assay-specific biases. For each donor, CD4 naive and CD4 memory were each given three plates, CD8 naive was given two plates, and CD8 memory was given one plate. To estimate repertoire size and how much clonotype sharing occurs between individuals, the study deeply sequenced the blood TCR repertoires of about five healthy adults. Per donor, leukapheresis produced somewhere between about 0.94 and 8.9 billion PBMCs.

Using the deep immunoSEQ assay, TCR CDR3 regions were amplified from genomic DNA by multiplex PCR. Extracted genomic DNA from each cell subset was spread evenly across all wells of several immunoSEQ 96-well plates, with each plate serving as a replicate. For sorted subsets, about 210 ng of genomic DNA, equivalent to roughly 33,000 T cell genomes, went into each replicate PCR. Purified libraries were measured with a Qubit 3.0 fluorometer, size-checked on a Bioanalyzer 2100, and measured again with the KAPA Library Quantification kit. Every immunoSEQ 96-well plate was sequenced on a dedicated single-read 150-cycle Illumina NextSeq 550 flow cell. In the paper's pipeline: The immunoSEQ output contained only junctional sequences without quality scores, so filtering could not match that applied to full-length reads. Sequences were annotated with PyIR, a Python wrapper for IgBLAST v1.9, and V/J genes and CDR3 were assigned using IMGT germline references. Reads were filtered out if the reads had weak V/J assignments (E-value above 1e-6), no CDR3, stop codons, out-of-frame junctions, or ambiguous translated residues. V3J clonotypes were defined as sequences sharing an identical inferred V gene, J gene, and CDR3 amino acid sequence. To compute the percentage overlap between repertoires, the number of shared unique clonotypes was divided by the size of the smaller repertoire. Richness of each repertoire was evaluated using RTK rarefaction, the Chao1 estimator, and Recon v2.1 estimates of unobserved clonotypes. Generation probabilities were computed with OLGA for all TCRbeta clonotypes obtained by the gDNA method from a handful of donors. As stored in TCRdb, this immuneACCESS dataset retains in-frame rearrangements with V and J assigned. A fraction of the clones does not appear; measured against another copy, unresolved V genes explain less than half of the discrepancy, and the remainder lacks a known reason. The V and J calls and clone size come from that table; D and trimming were worked out from the DNA. Counted in this sample were about 2 million clones; about 95% of them appeared once. The ten largest account for around 1.2% of the sample.

Based on the germline V gene, the CDR1 and CDR2 sequences are SGHVS and FNYEAQ. V loses 1 base, J loses 6 bases, and the germline ends lie 16 bases apart. From the cysteine through the phenylalanine, the CDR3 covers 16 amino acids. Solely the CDR3 DNA is kept, with 48 bases framed from the first base. The investigation overall reported the following: Based on pairwise subsampling, the degree of clonotype sharing among donors was expected to be affected by sequencing depth. When a few donors were compared, the shared fraction of clonotypes was around 4.6% for naive CD4, about 4% for naive CD8, 2% to 2.5% for memory CD4, and 0.4% for memory CD8. Only blood was sampled, and tissue TCR repertoires likely differ from those in blood. Even with the large sequencing depth, rarefaction of the sorted-subset datasets indicated that sequencing was incomplete. Higher generation probabilities were observed for clonotypes shared by all four sorted-subset donors than for non-shared clonotypes. The genetic and exposure-history diversity represented was limited by the small number of donors. Larger estimated clonotype richness was generally found for naive subsets than for memory subsets.

This receptor chain uses TRBV7-6 and TRBJ2-1; perhaps TRBD1 is the D gene, with 5 bases matching. This TCR was recovered from a man between 18 and 29 years old in good health. Material for sequencing was naive CD8+ T cells sorted from blood. The intended sense of this specimen's cell subset or site label: CD45RA+CCR7+. The DNA sequence follows: TGTGCCAGCAGCTTAGAAGACAGTCAGGTCCGCAATGAGCAGTTCTTC. The encoded protein is CASSLEDSQVRNEQFF.